The 8 T cell receptor beta chains reported below all come from one sample, sequenced in a study of cytomegalovirus exposure and HLA in healthy donors. Clones were read by immunoSEQ multiplex PCR, and TCRdb kept only the in-frame ones, dropping some. The sample records about 130,000 clones, 85% to 90% being singletons. Sample: PBMCs. The source is a woman under 30 in good health and CMV-seropositive.

This clone showed up just a few times. The chain is built from TRBV6-1 and TRBJ1-5; 9 bases are a match to TRBD1. The CDR3 consists of 14 residues. Germline V lookup: CDR1 MNHNS, CDR2 SASEGT. J gave up 4 bases and V 4 bases, and 2 bases lay outside the gene matches. CDR3 sequence reads: CASSGGQGNQPQHF. The DNA of the CDR3 is TGTGCCAGCAGTGGGGGACAGGGAAATCAGCCCCAGCATTTT.

The chain is built from TRBV9 and TRBJ2-1; 10 bases agree with TRBD2. Per the germline V gene, CDR1 is SGDLS and CDR2 is YYNGEE. This CDR3 region has 14 residues. Trimming cost V 2 bases and J 8 bases; bases outside gene matches: 4. This chain's CDR3 is CASSVSGGHDEQFF. DNA for the CDR3: TGTGCCAGCAGCGTTAGCGGGGGGCACGATGAGCAGTTCTTC.

The chain couples TRBV7-6 to TRBJ2-7; 7 nucleotides align to TRBD1. V shed 5 bases and J 3 bases; nucleotides not matched to a gene: 4. Germline CDR1 SGHVS, CDR2 FNYEAQ. The CDR3 sequence is 13 residues long. The CDR3 region is CASSPDRDYEQYF. CDR3 in DNA: TGTGCCAGCAGCCCCGACAGGGACTACGAGCAGTACTTC.

There are a few counts of this clone. The chain uses TRBV5-1 and TRBJ2-3; possible D gene TRBD2, 5 bases. This CDR3 has 15 amino acids. Trimming took 2 bases from V and 4 from J, leaving 14 bases between them. Germline CDR1 SGHRS, CDR2 YFSETQ. Here the CDR3 reads CASSFEGYPADTQYF. CDR3 nucleotides: TGCGCCAGCAGCTTTGAGGGTTATCCCGCAGATACGCAGTATTTT.

The rearrangement uses TRBV6-5 and TRBJ1-5, with 10 nucleotides matching TRBD1. This CDR3 contains 16 residues. CDR1 and CDR2 (germline): MNHEY, SVGAGI. V dropped 4 bases and J dropped 0; count of bases not matched to a gene: 3. DNA for the CDR3: TGTGCCAGCAGTTGGACAGGGGGGAATAGCAATCAGCCCCAGCATTTT. It yields the protein CASSWTGGNSNQPQHF.

This chain uses TRBV5-1 with TRBJ2-2; no reliable D call. This CDR3 is built from 13 residues. Germline CDR1 and CDR2: SGHRS and YFSETQ. Trimming removed 4 bases at V and 6 bases at J, with 10 bases between. The CDR3 region is CASSEVPPGELFF. DNA of the CDR3: TGCGCCAGCAGCGAGGTCCCCCCCGGGGAGCTGTTTTTT. Looking up the rest from reference TRBV5-1 and TRBJ2-2 gives the full variable domain: KAGVTQTPRYLIKTRGQQVTLSCSPISGHRSVSWYQQTPGQGLQFLFEYFSETQRNKGNFPGRFSGRQFSNSRSEMNVSTLELGDSALYLCASSEVPPGELFFGEGSRLTVL.

V is TRBV7-9 and J is TRBJ2-3; D unclear. V was trimmed by 1 base and J by 4 bases, leaving 18 bases between them. This CDR3 contains 17 residues. Germline V gene lookup returns CDR1 SEHNR and CDR2 FQNEAQ (reference sequence). CDR3 sequence: CASSLVGIGPSADTQYF. The CDR3 bases are TGTGCCAGCAGCTTAGTTGGTATTGGGCCGTCGGCAGATACGCAGTATTTT. Together with reference TRBV7-9 and TRBJ2-3, the CDR3 gives the full variable domain: DTGVSQNPRHKITKRGQNVTFRCDPISEHNRLYWYRQTLGQGPEFLTYFQNEAQLEKSRLLSDRFSAERPKGSFSTLEIQRTEQGDSAMYLCASSLVGIGPSADTQYFGPGTRLTVL.

The V gene is TRBV7-9, the J gene TRBJ1-5, with D possibly matching TRBD1 (5 bases). Germline V gene lookup returns CDR1 SEHNR and CDR2 FQNEAQ (reference sequence). V lost 7 bases, J lost 5 bases, and 15 bases lay in between. The CDR3 has 14 amino acids. The CDR3 nucleotides read TGTGCCAGCACCCCGGGGGGGTATCATCAGCCCCAGCATTTT. As protein: CASTPGGYHQPQHF.